The following is a TCR beta chain sequence with its context. The source of the sample is a study of T cells of healthy individuals. TCRdb reanalysed the 5' RACE reads using MiXCR and keeps one entry per CDR3 protein. The data show about 63,000 distinct CDR3 sequences, with roughly 17% seen just once and around 5.1% held by the top ten. The germline gives CDR1 MNHEY, CDR2 SMNVEV (reference sequence). The CDR3 spans 13 residues. V was pared by 6 bases and J by 4 bases, with 4 bases of the junction left unmatched. The clonotype was recovered from a human donor in good health. This chain connects TRBV27 to TRBJ1-1; 8 bases align to TRBD1. CDR3 sequence reads: CASRLTGGTEAFF. The CDR3 nucleotides are TGTGCCAGCAGACTCACAGGGGGCACTGAAGCTTTCTTT.